These 5 T cell receptor beta chains were all obtained from the same sample, sequenced in a study of OX40 agonist ivuxolimab in advanced cancers. The library came from the immunoSEQ multiplex PCR assay. TCRdb mirrors the immuneACCESS table, restricted to in-frame sequences. Some clones are absent from its copies; in checked studies, under half trace to an unresolved V gene, and the reason for the others is unknown. In all, the sample holds about 41,000 clones, and around 90% of those were seen once. Roughly 0.57% of the sample lies in the top ten. This sample comprised CD4+ or CD8+ T cells sorted from blood, obtained in a trial of the OX40 agonist ivuxolimab. The receptors derive from an adult with an advanced solid tumor such as melanoma, head and neck, liver or kidney cancer.

The rearrangement uses TRBV18 and TRBJ2-3, with 15 bases identical to TRBD2. The J segment lost 2 bases and the V segment lost 3 bases, leaving 6 bases of the junction unmatched. Germline CDR1 reads KGHSH; CDR2 reads LQKENI. CDR3 length: 18 amino acids. CDR3 loop: CASSPGTSGGRYTDTQYF. DNA for the CDR3: TGTGCCAGCTCACCCGGGACTAGCGGGGGGCGGTACACAGATACGCAGTATTTT. Full variable domain (missing parts from reference TRBV18 and TRBJ2-3): NAGVMQNPRHLVRRRGQEARLRCSPMKGHSHVYWYRQLPEEGLKFMVYLQKENIIDESGMPKERFSAEFPKEGPSILRIQQVVRGDSAAYFCASSPGTSGGRYTDTQYFGPGTRLTVL.

The rearrangement joins TRBV5-4 to TRBJ2-3; no reliable D call. The germline V gene encodes CDR1 SGHNT and CDR2 YYREEE (reference sequence). Trimming pared 1 base from V and 0 bases from J, leaving 6 bases between. The CDR3 has 14 residues. The CDR3 DNA is TGTGCCAGCAGCTTGCCCATAAGCACAGATACGCAGTATTTT. This codes for CASSLPISTDTQYF.

The chain is built from TRBV11-3 and TRBJ1-2, with D maybe TRBD1 (6 bases). This CDR3 region has 15 residues. Per the germline V gene, CDR1 is SGHNT and CDR2 is YENEEA. Trimming cost V 0 bases and J 4 bases, with 12 bases left between them. The CDR3 DNA follows: TGTGCCAGCAGCTTAGAGGGGGGGCGCTCCTATGGCTACACCTTC. It codes for CASSLEGGRSYGYTF.

This chain uses TRBV5-6 with TRBJ1-2, with D perhaps matching TRBD1 (5 bases). The germline gives CDR1 SGHDT, CDR2 YYEEEE. The CDR3 consists of 15 residues. The ends were cut back, 4 bases at V and 5 bases at J, with 18 bases in the middle. CDR3 protein: CASSPGLREAYGYTF. The CDR3 DNA reads as TGTGCCAGCAGCCCGGGGCTGAGGGAGGCTTATGGCTACACCTTC.

The V call is TRBV9, the J call TRBJ1-1; D is possibly TRBD1 (6 bases). Trimming took 0 bases from V and 5 from J, leaving 14 bases between them. The CDR3 consists of 15 residues. Germline V gives CDR1 SGDLS, CDR2 YYNGEE. CDR3 DNA: TGTGCCAGCAGCGTAGGGACAGCAAGGGGGACTGAAGCTTTCTTT. Protein: CASSVGTARGTEAFF.